This TCR beta chain originates from a study of T cells in Graves' hyperthyroidism and ophthalmopathy. Newly diagnosed patients aged 18 to 65 had hyperthyroidism of under 2 months' duration. To note about this clonotype: Antigen: not known.

The germline gives CDR1 KGHDR, CDR2 SFDVKD. V trimming: 1 base; J trimming: 9 bases; junction bases outside the gene matches: 9. The CDR3 is made up of 16 amino acids. Regarding the study as a whole: The blood repertoire included most of the expanded thyroid clonotypes above 0.001.

The CDR3 regions of TCR beta were amplified from RNA transcripts. TCR CDR3 underwent first-round RT-PCR with the HTBI primer set. Using its own MiXCR run on the multiplex PCR reads, TCRdb lists one record per CDR3 protein. The profile covers approximately 720,000 distinct CDR3 sequences, with around a sixth appearing a single time and over 15% taken by the ten largest. The sequence derives from a woman between 50 and 59 years old with Graves' hyperthyroidism that later progressed to Graves' ophthalmopathy. V usage is TRBV24-1 and J usage is TRBJ2-1; 9 nucleotides agree with TRBD1. Sequenced input: blood. Here the CDR3 reads CATSDFSRTGVIEQFF. CDR3 sequence (DNA): TGTGCCACCAGTGATTTTTCTAGGACAGGGGTTATTGAGCAGTTCTTC.